This note documents a single TCR beta chain sequence. Trimming stripped 5 bases from V and 0 bases from J, with 12 bases between. CDR3 length: 15 residues. CDR1 SGHKS and CDR2 YYEKEE come from the germline V gene (reference sequence). This sample was included in a study of T cells in lung cancer brain metastases. Study information: A median roughly 350 days separated primary and brain metastasis sampling.

The table came from immunoSEQ multiplex PCR; TCRdb's copy has only in-frame clones and leaves some out. In the table there are approximately 5,300 clones, roughly 85% of which are singletons. The clonotype originates from a woman aged 45-65 years with non-small cell lung cancer. The rearrangement links TRBV5-5 to TRBJ1-5; TRBD1 might be the D (6 bases). Material: tumor tissue from the primary lung tumor. CDR3 sequence reads: CASRPWTDSNQPQHF. As DNA, the CDR3 is TGTGCCAGCAGGCCATGGACAGATAGCAATCAGCCCCAGCATTTT.